This T cell receptor beta chain was identified during a study of identical twins. Germline assignment: CDR1 SGHVS and CDR2 FQNEAQ. CDR3 length: 13 residues. Notes on this clonotype: What it binds is unknown.

TCRdb re-called the 5' RACE reads with MiXCR, one entry per CDR3 protein. The data show about 240,000 distinct CDR3 sequences, approximately 8% seen once. Findings and limits, study-wide: Twin pairs had excess sharing that was weaker in beta out-of-frame sequences.

These data also featured in a second study, about yellow fever vaccine responses in identical twins.

The chain recombines TRBV7-8 with TRBJ2-7; unclear D gene. What was sequenced was CD8+ T cells sorted from blood. The clonotype originates from a woman between 18 and 29 years old in good health. The DNA for the CDR3 is TGTGCCAGCGGCTTAGACGTTTCCTACGAGCAGTACGTC. It specifies CASGLDVSYEQYV.